The 20 T cell receptor beta chains below were found in one sample sequenced in a study of OX40 agonist ivuxolimab in advanced cancers. The repertoire was sequenced with immunoSEQ multiplex PCR; TCRdb's copy has only in-frame clones and lacks some. The data show around 84,000 clones, around 94% seen once. The material was CD4+ or CD8+ T cells sorted from blood, obtained in a trial of the OX40 agonist ivuxolimab. The source is an adult with an advanced solid tumor such as melanoma, head and neck, liver or kidney cancer.

This chain uses TRBV13 with TRBJ2-1, with 8 bases identical to TRBD1. In germline, CDR1 is PRHDT, CDR2 FYEKMQ (reference sequence). V lost 5 bases and J lost 2; bases outside the gene matches: 5. This CDR3 spans 15 amino acids. The CDR3 sequence is CASSPTGGTYNEQFF. The CDR3 nucleotides read TGTGCCAGCAGCCCTACAGGGGGAACCTACAATGAGCAGTTCTTC. Together with reference TRBV13 and TRBJ2-1, the CDR3 gives the full variable domain: AAGVIQSPRHLIKEKRETATLKCYPIPRHDTVYWYQQGPGQDPQFLISFYEKMQSDKGSIPDRFSAQQFSDYHSELNMSSLELGDSALYFCASSPTGGTYNEQFFGPGTRLTVL.

A note on this clone: Other DNA sequences in the sample encode the same CDR3. V usage is TRBV7-2 and J usage is TRBJ2-2, with D unresolved. CDR1 SGHTA and CDR2 FQGNSA come from the germline V gene. Trimming pared 2 bases from V and 8 bases from J, leaving 6 bases between. This CDR3 spans 12 amino acids. The CDR3 nucleotides are TGTGCCAGCAGCTTATTCTCAGGGGAGCTGTTTTTT. Translating it yields CASSLFSGELFF.

The chain joins TRBV4-3 to TRBJ1-2; no clear D gene. Germline CDR1 reads LGHNA; CDR2 reads YSLEER. Trimming took off 0 bases at V and 3 bases at J, with 14 bases between the two ends. There are 16 residues in the CDR3. CDR3 sequence: CASSQEFLISDYGYTF. CDR3 DNA: TGCGCCAGCAGCCAAGAGTTCCTGATATCGGACTATGGCTACACCTTC.

The chain carries TRBV6-5 and TRBJ2-1; 9 nucleotides agree with TRBD2. Germline assignment: CDR1 MNHEY and CDR2 SVGAGI. V lost 4 bases and J lost 1; bases outside the gene matches: 2. There are 15 residues in the CDR3. The CDR3 nucleotides are TGTGCCAGCAGTTTTAGCGGGAGTTCCTACAATGAGCAGTTCTTC. Amino acid sequence: CASSFSGSSYNEQFF.

The chain has TRBV11-3 and TRBJ2-7; TRBD1 matches at 10 bases. Germline V lookup: CDR1 SGHNT, CDR2 YENEEA. Germline trimming cut 5 bases from V and 3 bases from J; bases unmatched to any gene: 4. The CDR3 length is 14 residues. CDR3 protein: CASSPGQGHYEQYF. The CDR3 DNA is TGTGCCAGCAGCCCGGGACAGGGGCACTACGAGCAGTACTTC.

The chain couples TRBV5-4 to TRBJ2-7; 13 bases map to TRBD2. Per germline, CDR1 SGHNT and CDR2 YYREEE (reference sequence). CDR3 length: 18 amino acids. V was clipped by 4 bases and J by 5 bases; unmatched bases: 15. The CDR3 loop is CASSTAGTSGTPGHEQYF. CDR3 bases: TGTGCCAGCAGCACCGCCGGGACTAGCGGGACCCCGGGTCACGAGCAGTACTTC. Variable domain in full (rest from reference TRBV5-4 and TRBJ2-7): ETGVTQSPTHLIKTRGQQVTLRCSSQSGHNTVSWYQQALGQGPQFIFQYYREEENGRGNFPPRFSGLQFPNYSSELNVNALELDDSALYLCASSTAGTSGTPGHEQYFGPGTRLTVT.

V gene TRBV13 combines with J gene TRBJ2-7, with no clear D. Trimming cost V 5 bases and J 1 base, with 12 bases left between them. The germline CDR1 and CDR2 sequences are PRHDT and FYEKMQ (reference sequence). The CDR3 length is 14 residues. CDR3 coding DNA: TGTGCCAGCAGCCCCCTTTCACAATCCTACGAGCAGTACTTC. Its translation is CASSPLSQSYEQYF.

A few counts support this clone. The chain joins TRBV29-1 to TRBJ1-1, with D uncertain. CDR1 is SQVTM and CDR2 is ANQGSEA in the germline V gene. Trimming removed 3 bases at V and 4 bases at J, with 18 bases between. CDR3 length equals 15 residues. CDR3 loop: CSVEWVRRGSTEAFF. In nucleotides, the CDR3 is TGCAGCGTTGAGTGGGTCAGGCGAGGGAGCACTGAAGCTTTCTTT.

The chain employs TRBV5-1 and TRBJ1-2; no definite D call. The V end was cut by 2 bases, the J end by 7 bases, with 12 bases between. This CDR3 is built from 13 residues. Germline lookup yields CDR1 SGHRS and CDR2 YFSETQ. CDR3 sequence reads: CASSFTRDFGYTF. CDR3 sequence (DNA): TGCGCCAGCAGCTTTACGAGGGATTTTGGCTACACCTTC. Drawing the rest from reference TRBV5-1 and TRBJ1-2, the complete variable domain is KAGVTQTPRYLIKTRGQQVTLSCSPISGHRSVSWYQQTPGQGLQFLFEYFSETQRNKGNFPGRFSGRQFSNSRSEMNVSTLELGDSALYLCASSFTRDFGYTFGSGTRLTVV.

In regard to this clone: This sample includes further DNA sequences coding for the same CDR3. The chain uses TRBV7-9 and TRBJ2-7; no firm D call. The V gene's germline CDR1 is SEHNR and CDR2 FQNEAQ (reference sequence). The CDR3 consists of 11 residues. V lost 5 bases to trimming and J lost 3 bases, with 5 bases between them. CDR3 residues: CASSPDYEQYF. The CDR3 DNA reads TGTGCCAGCAGCCCCGACTACGAGCAGTACTTC.

The chain uses TRBV7-2 and TRBJ1-1; 9 bases are shared with TRBD1. The CDR3 covers 16 residues. CDR1 and CDR2 from the germline V gene are SGHTA and FQGNSA. Trimming at V came to 2 bases and at J to 4 bases, leaving 8 bases not matched to a gene. This CDR3 reads CASSLLTGGWGTEAFF. For the CDR3, the DNA is TGTGCCAGCAGCTTACTAACAGGGGGCTGGGGCACTGAAGCTTTCTTT.

This sequence joins TRBV7-9 and TRBJ1-2; 7 bases are shared with TRBD1. Trimming removed 6 bases from V and 5 bases from J; junction bases left unmatched: 6. This CDR3 spans 13 amino acids. The germline V gene encodes CDR1 SEHNR and CDR2 FQNEAQ (reference sequence). CDR3 coding DNA: TGTGCCAGCAGGTATCAGGGGGAGTATGGCTACACCTTC. As protein: CASRYQGEYGYTF.

This chain links TRBV4-3 with TRBJ1-2, with unresolved D. The germline V and J ends were trimmed by 0 bases and 8 bases, with 16 bases remaining between them. Germline-derived CDR1 and CDR2 are LGHNA and YSLEER. The CDR3 contains 15 residues. The CDR3 reads CASSQDPGRTWGYTF. CDR3 DNA sequence: TGCGCCAGCAGCCAAGATCCAGGACGAACGTGGGGCTACACCTTC.

The rearrangement joins TRBV6-5 to TRBJ1-1; D call uncertain. Per the germline V gene, CDR1 is MNHEY and CDR2 is SVGAGI. This CDR3 comprises 16 residues. V lost 0 bases and J lost 3, with 14 bases in between. The CDR3 here is CASSYSPNLIYTEAFF. DNA for the CDR3: TGTGCCAGCAGTTACTCGCCTAATTTGATATACACTGAAGCTTTCTTT.

This chain connects TRBV6-1 to TRBJ2-7, with TRBD1 identical over 9 bases. CDR3 length: 15 residues. V shed 4 bases, J shed 6 bases, and the junction held 10 bases outside the gene matches. CDR1 is MNHNS and CDR2 is SASEGT in the germline V gene. In DNA form, the CDR3 reads TGTGCCAGCAGTGGCGCTGGACAGGGGTTGGTCGAGCAGTACTTC. The encoded protein is CASSGAGQGLVEQYF.

This chain joins TRBV7-3 and TRBJ2-1; 12 bases match TRBD2. The germline CDR1 and CDR2 sequences are SGHTA and FQGTGA. The ends lost 1 base at V and 5 bases at J; junction bases unmatched: 15. The CDR3 is 20 residues long. DNA of the CDR3: TGTGCCAGCAGCTTAAAGGCGCCTGTCAGGACTAGCGGGAACCACAATGAGCAGTTCTTC. It encodes CASSLKAPVRTSGNHNEQFF. Together with reference TRBV7-3 and TRBJ2-1, the CDR3 gives the full variable domain: GAGVSQTPSNKVTEKGKYVELRCDPISGHTALYWYRQSLGQGPEFLIYFQGTGAADDSGLPNDRFFAVRPEGSVSTLKIQRTERGDSAVYLCASSLKAPVRTSGNHNEQFFGPGTRLTVL.

This chain joins TRBV7-6 and TRBJ1-1; D unresolved. CDR3 length equals 12 residues. Looked up from germline, CDR1 is SGHVS and CDR2 is FNYEAQ. Between the trimmed V and J ends, which lost 1 base and 7 bases, there was a span of 7 bases. The CDR3 reads CASSLEGSEAFF. Written as DNA, the CDR3 is TGTGCCAGCAGCTTAGAAGGGAGTGAAGCTTTCTTT.

V gene TRBV2 combines with J gene TRBJ1-2, with D unclear. The CDR3 loop spans 14 amino acids. Per the germline V gene, CDR1 is SNHLY and CDR2 is FYNNEI. Trimming took off 5 bases at V and 8 bases at J, with 18 bases between the two ends. Here the CDR3 reads CASSTHPPSIGYTF. CDR3 coding DNA: TGTGCCAGCAGTACCCACCCCCCGAGCATAGGCTACACCTTC. Full variable domain (rest looked up from reference TRBV2 and TRBJ1-2): EPEVTQTPSHQVTQMGQEVILRCVPISNHLYFYWYRQILGQKVEFLVSFYNNEISEKSEIFDDQFSVERPDGSNFTLKIRSTKLEDSAMYFCASSTHPPSIGYTFGSGTRLTVV.

The chain has TRBV5-4 and TRBJ2-5, with TRBD2 matching over 14 bases. The CDR3 is made up of 17 amino acids. V dropped 3 bases and J dropped 5; count of bases not matched to a gene: 9. CDR1 and CDR2 (germline): SGHNT, YYREEE (reference sequence). Written as DNA, the CDR3 is TGTGCCAGCAGCTCAGGGACTAGCGGGAGCCCACACGAGACCCAGTACTTC. Protein product: CASSSGTSGSPHETQYF.

The chain joins TRBV7-9 to TRBJ2-2; possibly TRBD1 for D (5 bases). The V end was cut by 1 base, the J end by 3 bases, with 12 bases between. The germline V gene encodes CDR1 SEHNR and CDR2 FQNEAQ (reference sequence). The CDR3 sequence is 16 residues long. This chain's CDR3 is CASSLGAGYDTGELFF. The CDR3 DNA is TGTGCCAGCAGCTTAGGGGCAGGGTATGACACCGGGGAGCTGTTTTTT.